This TCR beta chain was profiled in a study of OX40 agonist ivuxolimab in advanced cancers. General study findings and limits: By week 6 at 0.1 to 3.0 mg/kg, blood CD4+ and CD8+ T cells had expanded clonally. More expanded clones were found, on average, in CD8+ than in CD4+ T cells.

There are 16 residues in the CDR3. Looked up from germline, CDR1 is MNHEY and CDR2 is SVGAGI. The V end was cut by 0 bases, the J end by 6 bases, with 15 bases between. Sequenced by immunoSEQ multiplex PCR; TCRdb stores in-frame clones only, minus some. The sample shows 100,000 to 150,000 clones, about 93% of them seen only once. As to this clone: Antigen specificity is unknown.

The receptor's source is an adult with an advanced solid tumor such as melanoma, head and neck, liver or kidney cancer. The rearrangement joins TRBV6-5 to TRBJ2-1, with D maybe TRBD2 (5 bases). Specimen: CD4+ or CD8+ T cells sorted from blood, collected in a trial of the OX40 agonist ivuxolimab. The CDR3 region is CASSYSSLVVSNEQFF. The CDR3 bases are TGTGCCAGCAGTTACTCGTCACTAGTTGTCAGCAATGAGCAGTTCTTC.